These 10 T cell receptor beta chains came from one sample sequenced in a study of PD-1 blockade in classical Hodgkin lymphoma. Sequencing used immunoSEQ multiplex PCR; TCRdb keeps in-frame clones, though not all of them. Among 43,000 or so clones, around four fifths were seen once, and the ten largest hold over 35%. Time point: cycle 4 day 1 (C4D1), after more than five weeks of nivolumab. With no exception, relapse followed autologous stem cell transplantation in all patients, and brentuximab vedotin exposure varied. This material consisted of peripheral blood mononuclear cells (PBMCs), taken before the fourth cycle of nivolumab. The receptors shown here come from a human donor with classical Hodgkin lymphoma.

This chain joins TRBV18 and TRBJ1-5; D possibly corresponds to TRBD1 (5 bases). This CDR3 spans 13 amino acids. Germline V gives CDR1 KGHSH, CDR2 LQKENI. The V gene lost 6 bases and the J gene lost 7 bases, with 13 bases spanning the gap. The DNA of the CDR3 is TGTGCCAGCTCGGGGGGAGGTAGCCAGCCCCAGCATTTT. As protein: CASSGGGSQPQHF.

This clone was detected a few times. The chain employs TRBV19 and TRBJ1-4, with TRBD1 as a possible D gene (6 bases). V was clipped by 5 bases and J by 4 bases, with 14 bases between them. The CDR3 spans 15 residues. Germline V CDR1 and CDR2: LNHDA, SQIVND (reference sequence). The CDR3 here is CASSPQGPRNEKLFF. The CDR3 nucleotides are TGTGCCAGTAGTCCACAGGGCCCCCGTAATGAAAAACTGTTTTTT.

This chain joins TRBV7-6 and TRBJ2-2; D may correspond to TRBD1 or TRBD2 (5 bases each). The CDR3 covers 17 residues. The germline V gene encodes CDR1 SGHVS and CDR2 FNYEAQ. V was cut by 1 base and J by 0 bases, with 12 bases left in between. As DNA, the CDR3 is TGTGCCAGCAGCTTAGAGGTCGGGGCGTCGAACACCGGGGAGCTGTTTTTT. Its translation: CASSLEVGASNTGELFF.

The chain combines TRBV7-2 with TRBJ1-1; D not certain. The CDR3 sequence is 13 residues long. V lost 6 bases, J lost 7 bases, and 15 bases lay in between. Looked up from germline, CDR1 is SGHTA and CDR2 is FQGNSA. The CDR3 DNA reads TGTGCCAGCAGTCCCGGTCGGGCTCTTGAAGCTTTCTTT. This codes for CASSPGRALEAFF. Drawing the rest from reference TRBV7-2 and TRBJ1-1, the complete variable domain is GAGVSQSPSNKVTEKGKDVELRCDPISGHTALYWYRQSLGQGLEFLIYFQGNSAPDKSGLPSDRFSAERTGGSVSTLTIQRTQQEDSAVYLCASSPGRALEAFFGQGTRLTVV.

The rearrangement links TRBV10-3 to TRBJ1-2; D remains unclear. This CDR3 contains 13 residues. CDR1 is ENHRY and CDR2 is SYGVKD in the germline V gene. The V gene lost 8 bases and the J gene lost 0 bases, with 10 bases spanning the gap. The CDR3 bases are TGTGCCATCTCGGGGTCCCCTAACTATGGCTACACCTTC. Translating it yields CAISGSPNYGYTF.

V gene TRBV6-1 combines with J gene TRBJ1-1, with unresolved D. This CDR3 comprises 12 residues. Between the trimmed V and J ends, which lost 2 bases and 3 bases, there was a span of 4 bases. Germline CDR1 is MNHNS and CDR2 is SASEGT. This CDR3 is CASSERDTEAFF. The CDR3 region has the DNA TGTGCCAGCAGTGAAAGGGACACTGAAGCTTTCTTT.

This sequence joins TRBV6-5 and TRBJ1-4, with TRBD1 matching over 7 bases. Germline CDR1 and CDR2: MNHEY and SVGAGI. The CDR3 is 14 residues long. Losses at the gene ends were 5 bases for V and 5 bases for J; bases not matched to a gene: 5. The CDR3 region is CASSRTGANEKLFF. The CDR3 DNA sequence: TGTGCCAGCAGTCGGACAGGCGCAAATGAAAAACTGTTTTTT.

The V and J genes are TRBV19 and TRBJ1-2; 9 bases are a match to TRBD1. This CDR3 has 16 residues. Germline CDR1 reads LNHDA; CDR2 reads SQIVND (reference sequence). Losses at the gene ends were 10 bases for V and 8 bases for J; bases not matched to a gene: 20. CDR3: CATTRSGGDRVSGYTF. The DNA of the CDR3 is TGTGCCACCACAAGATCTGGGGGGGACAGGGTATCGGGCTACACCTTC.

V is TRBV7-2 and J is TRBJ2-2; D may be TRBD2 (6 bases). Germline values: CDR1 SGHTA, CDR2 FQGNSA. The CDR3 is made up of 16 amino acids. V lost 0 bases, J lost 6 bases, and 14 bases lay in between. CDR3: CASSLAPPSAAGELFF. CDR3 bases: TGTGCCAGCAGCTTAGCACCCCCTAGCGCGGCCGGGGAGCTGTTTTTT.

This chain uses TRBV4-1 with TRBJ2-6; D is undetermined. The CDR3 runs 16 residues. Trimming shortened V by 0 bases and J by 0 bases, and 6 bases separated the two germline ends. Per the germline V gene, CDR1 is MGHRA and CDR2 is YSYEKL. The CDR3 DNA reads TGCGCCAGCAGCCAAGATATTGCCTCTGGGGCCAACGTCCTGACTTTC. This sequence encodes CASSQDIASGANVLTF.